This T cell receptor beta chain was recovered during a study of blood T cells in healthy people across ages. This clonotype was seen once. A sample-barcoded 5' primer and a J-beta primer mix were used in a second PCR of roughly 6 to 11 cycles. Using its own MiXCR run on the 5' RACE reads, TCRdb lists one record per CDR3 protein. In the table there are fewer than 800,000 distinct CDR3 sequences, around 21% of which are singletons. The CDR3 extends over 15 amino acids. Looked up from germline, CDR1 is MDHEN and CDR2 is SYDVKM. The trim removed 4 bases at V and 5 bases at J, leaving 6 bases unmatched. The clonotype originates from a man aged 70-80 years in good health. The rearrangement uses TRBV28 and TRBJ2-7; 12 nucleotides align to TRBD1. The sequencing sample was made of blood. In DNA, the CDR3 is TGTGCCAGCAGTTCAACGGGACAGGGGGCGAACGAGCAGTACTTC. This codes for CASSSTGQGANEQYF.